This record covers a single T cell receptor (beta chain). What it binds is not known. The data belong to a study of T cell repertoires in cytomegalovirus infection. About the research overall: Use of recently identified HLA-C-restricted and well-studied HLA-B-restricted CMV epitopes was part of the study. The public TCR beta signatures pointed to both CMV infection and matching HLA type.

TCRdb analysed the reads with MiXCR anew, one entry per CDR3 protein. Of 600,000 to 700,000 distinct CDR3 sequences in the sample, around a third were seen once. Whole-study findings and limits: The ex vivo response showed dominance by HLA-C-restricted CMV-specific TCR beta clonotypes. Of the TCR beta families, the public ones yielded a cumulative frequency that identified carriers of CMV plus the relevant HLA.

Germline CDR1 and CDR2: LGHNT and FRNRAP. The CDR3 loop spans 16 amino acids. The junction had 7 bases not matched to a gene; V was cut back by 0 bases and J by 5 bases. The sequences come from cultured PBMCs, collected from culture after CMV antigen stimulation. The sequence was obtained from a human donor in good health (CMV status not recorded). Some clones in this sample may be carry-over from other donors' samples. The chain recombines TRBV12-5 with TRBJ2-7, with 10 bases fitting TRBD1. The CDR3 here is CASGLVRGTGVHEQYF. The CDR3 DNA follows: TGTGCTAGTGGTTTGGTCCGAGGGACAGGGGTACACGAGCAGTACTTC.